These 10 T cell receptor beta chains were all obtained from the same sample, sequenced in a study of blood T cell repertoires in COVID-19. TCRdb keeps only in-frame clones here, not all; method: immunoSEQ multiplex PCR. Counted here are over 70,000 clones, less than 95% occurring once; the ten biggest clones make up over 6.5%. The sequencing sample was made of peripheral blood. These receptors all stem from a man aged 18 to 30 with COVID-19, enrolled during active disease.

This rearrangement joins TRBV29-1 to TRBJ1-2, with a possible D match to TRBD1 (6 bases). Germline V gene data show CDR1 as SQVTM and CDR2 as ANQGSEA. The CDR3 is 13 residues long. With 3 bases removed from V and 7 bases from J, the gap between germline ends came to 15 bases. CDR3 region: CSVDVGARGGYTF. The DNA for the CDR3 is TGCAGCGTTGACGTGGGGGCAAGGGGTGGCTACACCTTC.

The CDR3, as DNA: TGTGCCAGTGGGACAGAGAGATGGGGAGCTTTCTTT. Translation: CASGTERWGAFF. The V and J genes are TRBV28 and TRBJ1-1, with 7 bases identical to TRBD1. Germline V gene lookup returns CDR1 MDHEN and CDR2 SYDVKM. The CDR3 contains 12 residues. J lost 10 bases, V lost 9 bases, and 11 bases had no gene match. The variable domain in full, completed from reference TRBV28 and TRBJ1-1, reads DVKVTQSSRYLVKRTGEKVFLECVQDMDHENMFWYRQDPGLGLRLIYFSYDVKMKEKGDIPEGYSVSREKKERFSLILESASTNQTSMYLCASGTERWGAFFGQGTRLTVV.

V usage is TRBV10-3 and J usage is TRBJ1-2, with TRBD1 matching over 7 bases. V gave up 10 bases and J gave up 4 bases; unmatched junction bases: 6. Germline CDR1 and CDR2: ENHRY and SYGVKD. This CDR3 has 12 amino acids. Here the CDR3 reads CATLGDSYGYTF. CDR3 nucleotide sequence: TGTGCCACCCTCGGGGACAGCTATGGCTACACCTTC.

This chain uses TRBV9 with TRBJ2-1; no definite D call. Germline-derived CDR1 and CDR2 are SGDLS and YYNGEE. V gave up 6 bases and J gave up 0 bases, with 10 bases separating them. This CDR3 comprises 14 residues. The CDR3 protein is CASTPGFSYNEQFF. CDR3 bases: TGTGCCAGCACCCCCGGTTTCTCCTACAATGAGCAGTTCTTC.

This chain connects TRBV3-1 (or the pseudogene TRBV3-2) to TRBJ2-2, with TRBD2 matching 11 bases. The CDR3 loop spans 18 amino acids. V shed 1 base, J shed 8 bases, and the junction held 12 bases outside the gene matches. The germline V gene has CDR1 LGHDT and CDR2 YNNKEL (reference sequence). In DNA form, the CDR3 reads TGTGCCAGCAGCCAAGTAGCGGGACTAGCGGCCTCCAATGGGGAGCTGTTTTTT. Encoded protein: CASSQVAGLAASNGELFF.

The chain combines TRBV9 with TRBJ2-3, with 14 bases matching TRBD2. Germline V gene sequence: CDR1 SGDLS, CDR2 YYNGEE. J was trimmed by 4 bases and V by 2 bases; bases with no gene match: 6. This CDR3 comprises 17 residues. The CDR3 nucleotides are TGTGCCAGCAGCGTGGCGGGACTAGCGGGAGTAGCAGATACGCAGTATTTT. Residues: CASSVAGLAGVADTQYF.

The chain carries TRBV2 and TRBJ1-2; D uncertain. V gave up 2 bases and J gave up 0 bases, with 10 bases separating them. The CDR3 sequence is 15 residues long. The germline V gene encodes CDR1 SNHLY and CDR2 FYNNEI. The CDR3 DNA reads TGTGCCAGCAGTGAAAGTCAGGTGTCTAACTATGGCTACACCTTC. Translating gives CASSESQVSNYGYTF. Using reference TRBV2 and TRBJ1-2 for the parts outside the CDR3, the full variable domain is EPEVTQTPSHQVTQMGQEVILRCVPISNHLYFYWYRQILGQKVEFLVSFYNNEISEKSEIFDDQFSVERPDGSNFTLKIRSTKLEDSAMYFCASSESQVSNYGYTFGSGTRLTVV.

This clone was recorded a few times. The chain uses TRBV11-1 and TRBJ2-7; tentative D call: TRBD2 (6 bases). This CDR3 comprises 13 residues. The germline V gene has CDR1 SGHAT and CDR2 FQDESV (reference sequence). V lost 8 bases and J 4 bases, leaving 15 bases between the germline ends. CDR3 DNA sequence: TGTGCCAGCGGAGGGCCTGAAGTTTACGAGCAGTACTTC. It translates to CASGGPEVYEQYF.

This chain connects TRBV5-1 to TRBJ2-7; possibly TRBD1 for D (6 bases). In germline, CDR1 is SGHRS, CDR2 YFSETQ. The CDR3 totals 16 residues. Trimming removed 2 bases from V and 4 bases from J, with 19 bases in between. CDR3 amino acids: CASSFQGSLISYEQYF. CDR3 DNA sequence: TGCGCCAGCAGCTTTCAGGGGAGCCTCATATCATACGAGCAGTACTTC.

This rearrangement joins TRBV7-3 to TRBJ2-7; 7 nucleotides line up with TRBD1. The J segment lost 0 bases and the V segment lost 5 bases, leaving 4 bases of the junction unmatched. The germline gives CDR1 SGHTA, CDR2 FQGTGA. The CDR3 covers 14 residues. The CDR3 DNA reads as TGTGCCAGCAGCGCGGACAGGTTCTCCTACGAGCAGTACTTC. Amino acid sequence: CASSADRFSYEQYF.